The 2 T cell receptor beta chains listed next were all sequenced from one sample in a study of naive and memory T cell subsets. Two oligonucleotides, mixed equimolar, formed the beta constant-region primer covering TRBC1 and TRBC2. Nested alpha and beta constant-region primers with the SP2 primer drove four PCR rounds on ligated cDNA. TCRdb analysed the UMI-ligation and nested PCR reads with MiXCR anew, one entry per CDR3 protein. Altogether tens of thousands of distinct CDR3 sequences are present, 9% being singletons, with the ten largest covering 1.2%. Input material: naive CD8+ T cells from blood. These TCRs come from a human donor in good health.

This clonotype was recorded at least ten times. The chain is built from TRBV20-1 and TRBJ2-7; D is perhaps TRBD1 (6 bases). Germline V CDR1 and CDR2: DFQATT, SNEGSKA (reference sequence). This CDR3 comprises 15 residues. Trimming removed 3 bases at V and 1 base at J, with 16 bases between. The CDR3 DNA reads TGCAGTGCTAGTAGTGATCGGACAGAGTCCTACGAGCAGTACTTC. This sequence encodes CSASSDRTESYEQYF.

The table lists this clonotype with many counts. The chain is built from TRBV9 and TRBJ1-1; possible D gene TRBD1, 6 bases. The length of the CDR3 is 14 residues. Looked up from germline, CDR1 is SGDLS and CDR2 is YYNGEE. Trimming pared 0 bases from V and 4 bases from J, leaving 10 bases between. This chain's CDR3 is CASSVGGASTEAFF. CDR3 bases: TGTGCCAGCAGCGTAGGGGGGGCTAGCACTGAAGCTTTCTTT.